This T cell receptor beta chain comes out of a study of shared clonotypes between healthy human individuals. Profiling relied on immunoSEQ multiplex PCR, and the TCRdb table lists in-frame clones only, not all of them. The data contain 2,500,000 or so clones, about 90% of them singletons. This CDR3 spans 17 amino acids. Trimming removed 0 bases from V and 0 bases from J, with 12 bases in between. Germline assignment: CDR1 LNHNV and CDR2 YYDKDF (reference sequence). This clonotype was obtained from a man between 18 and 35 years old in good health. Some clones in this sample may be carry-over from other donors' samples. Source material: naive CD4+ T cells from PBMCs. The sample's subset: CD45RA+ positively selected. The V call is TRBV15, the J call TRBJ2-1; D unresolved. CDR3 in amino acids: CATSRDLLVSSYNEQFF. In DNA, the CDR3 is TGTGCCACCAGCAGAGATTTACTCGTCTCCTCCTACAATGAGCAGTTCTTC.